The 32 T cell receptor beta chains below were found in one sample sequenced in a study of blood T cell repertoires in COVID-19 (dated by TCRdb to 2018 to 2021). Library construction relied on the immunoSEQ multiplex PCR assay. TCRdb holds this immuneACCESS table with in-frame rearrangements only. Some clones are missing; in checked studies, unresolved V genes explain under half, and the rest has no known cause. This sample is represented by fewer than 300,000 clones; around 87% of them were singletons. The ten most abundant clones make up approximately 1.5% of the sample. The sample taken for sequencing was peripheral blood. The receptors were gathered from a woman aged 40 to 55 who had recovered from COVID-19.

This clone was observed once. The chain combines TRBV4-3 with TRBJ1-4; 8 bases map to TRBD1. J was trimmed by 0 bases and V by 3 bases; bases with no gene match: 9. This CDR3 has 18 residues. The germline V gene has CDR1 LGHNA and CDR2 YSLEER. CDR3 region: CASSQGDRHYATNEKLFF. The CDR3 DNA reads TGCGCCAGCAGCCAGGGGGACAGGCACTATGCAACTAATGAAAAACTGTTTTTT.

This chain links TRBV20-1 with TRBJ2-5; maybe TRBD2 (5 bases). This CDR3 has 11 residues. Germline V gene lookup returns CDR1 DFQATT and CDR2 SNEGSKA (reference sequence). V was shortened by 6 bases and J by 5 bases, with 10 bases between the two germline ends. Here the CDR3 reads CSATRRETQYF. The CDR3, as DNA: TGCAGTGCCACTAGGCGGGAGACCCAGTACTTC.

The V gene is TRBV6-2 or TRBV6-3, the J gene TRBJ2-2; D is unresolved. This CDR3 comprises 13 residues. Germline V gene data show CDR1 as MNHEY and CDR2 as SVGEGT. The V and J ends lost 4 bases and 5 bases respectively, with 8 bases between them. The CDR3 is CASSSQVTGELFF. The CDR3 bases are TGTGCCAGCAGTTCGCAGGTGACCGGGGAGCTGTTTTTT.

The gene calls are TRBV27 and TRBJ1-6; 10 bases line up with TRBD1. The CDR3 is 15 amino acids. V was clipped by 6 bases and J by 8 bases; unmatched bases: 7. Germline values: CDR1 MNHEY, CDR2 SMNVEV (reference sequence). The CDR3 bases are TGTGCCAGCAGATACCTGACAGGGGGCGATTCACCCCTCCACTTT. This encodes CASRYLTGGDSPLHF.

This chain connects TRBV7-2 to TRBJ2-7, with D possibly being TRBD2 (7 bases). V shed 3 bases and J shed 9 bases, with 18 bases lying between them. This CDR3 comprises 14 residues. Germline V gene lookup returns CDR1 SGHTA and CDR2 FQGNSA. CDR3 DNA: TGTGCCAGCAGCTTCCCGGTGGGGGGGCTGCGGCAGTACTTC. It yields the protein CASSFPVGGLRQYF.

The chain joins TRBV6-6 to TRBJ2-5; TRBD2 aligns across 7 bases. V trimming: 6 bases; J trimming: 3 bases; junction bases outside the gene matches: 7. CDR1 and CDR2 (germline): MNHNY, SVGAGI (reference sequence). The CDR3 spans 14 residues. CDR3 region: CASRPSAGEETQYF. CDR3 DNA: TGTGCCAGCAGACCCTCTGCGGGGGAAGAGACCCAGTACTTC.

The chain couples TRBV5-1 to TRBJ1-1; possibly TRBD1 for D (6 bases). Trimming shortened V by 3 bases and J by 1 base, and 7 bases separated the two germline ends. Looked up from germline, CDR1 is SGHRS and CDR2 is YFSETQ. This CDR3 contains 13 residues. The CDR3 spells CASSWDKNTEAFF. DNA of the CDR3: TGCGCCAGCAGCTGGGACAAGAACACTGAAGCTTTCTTT.

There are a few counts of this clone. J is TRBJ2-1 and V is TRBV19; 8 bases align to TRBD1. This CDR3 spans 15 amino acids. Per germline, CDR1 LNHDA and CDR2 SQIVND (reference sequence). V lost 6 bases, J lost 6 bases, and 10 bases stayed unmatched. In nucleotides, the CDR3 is TGTGCCAGTAGACACCATTACGGACAGGGCAATGAGCAGTTCTTC. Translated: CASRHHYGQGNEQFF.

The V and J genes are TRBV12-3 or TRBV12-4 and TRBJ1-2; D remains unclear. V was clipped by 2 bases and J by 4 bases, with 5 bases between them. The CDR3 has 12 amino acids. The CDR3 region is CASSLQAYGYTF. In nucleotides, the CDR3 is TGTGCCAGCAGTTTACAAGCCTATGGCTACACCTTC.

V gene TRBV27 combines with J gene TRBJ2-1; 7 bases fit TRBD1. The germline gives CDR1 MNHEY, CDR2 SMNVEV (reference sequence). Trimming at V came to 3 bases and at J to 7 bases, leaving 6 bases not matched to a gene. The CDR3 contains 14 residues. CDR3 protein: CASSLGAGGNEQFF. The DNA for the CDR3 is TGTGCCAGCAGTTTGGGGGCAGGGGGAAATGAGCAGTTCTTC.

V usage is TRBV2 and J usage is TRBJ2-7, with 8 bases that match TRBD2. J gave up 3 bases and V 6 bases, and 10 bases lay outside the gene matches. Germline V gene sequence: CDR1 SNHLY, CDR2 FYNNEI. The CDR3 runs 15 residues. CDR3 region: CASSPLGGGLYEQYF. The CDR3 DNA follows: TGTGCCAGCAGCCCCCTCGGCGGGGGGCTCTACGAGCAGTACTTC.

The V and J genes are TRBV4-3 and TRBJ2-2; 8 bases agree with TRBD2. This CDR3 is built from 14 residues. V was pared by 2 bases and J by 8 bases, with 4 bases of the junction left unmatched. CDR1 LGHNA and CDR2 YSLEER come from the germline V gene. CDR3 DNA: TGCGCCAGCAGCCAATGGAGCGGGGGTGGGGAGCTGTTTTTT. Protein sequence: CASSQWSGGGELFF.

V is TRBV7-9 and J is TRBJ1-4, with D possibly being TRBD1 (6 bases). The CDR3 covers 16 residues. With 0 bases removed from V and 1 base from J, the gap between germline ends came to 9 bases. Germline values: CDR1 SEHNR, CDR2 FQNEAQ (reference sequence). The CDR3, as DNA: TGTGCCAGCAGCTTAGCGCTCAGGGGAACTAATGAAAAACTGTTTTTT. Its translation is CASSLALRGTNEKLFF.

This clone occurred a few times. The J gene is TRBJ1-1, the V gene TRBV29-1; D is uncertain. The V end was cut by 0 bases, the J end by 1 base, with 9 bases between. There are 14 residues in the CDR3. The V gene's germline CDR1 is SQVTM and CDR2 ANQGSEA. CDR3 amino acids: CSVEEWSGNTEAFF. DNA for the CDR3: TGCAGCGTTGAAGAATGGTCAGGGAACACTGAAGCTTTCTTT.

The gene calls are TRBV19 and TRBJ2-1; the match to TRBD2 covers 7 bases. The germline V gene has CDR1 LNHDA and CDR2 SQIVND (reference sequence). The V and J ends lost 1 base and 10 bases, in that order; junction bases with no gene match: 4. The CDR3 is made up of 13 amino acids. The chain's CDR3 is CASSIGWGGEQFF. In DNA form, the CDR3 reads TGTGCCAGTAGTATAGGTTGGGGAGGGGAGCAGTTCTTC.

CDR3 residues: CASSELVAGEQFF. CDR3 DNA sequence: TGCGCCAGCAGTGAGCTGGTAGCGGGGGAGCAGTTCTTC. The chain links TRBV10-1 to TRBJ2-1; 8 bases match TRBD2. CDR3 size: 13 residues. Trimming removed 2 bases from V and 10 bases from J; junction bases left unmatched: 4. CDR1 is WNHNN, CDR2 SYGVQD, per germline (reference sequence).

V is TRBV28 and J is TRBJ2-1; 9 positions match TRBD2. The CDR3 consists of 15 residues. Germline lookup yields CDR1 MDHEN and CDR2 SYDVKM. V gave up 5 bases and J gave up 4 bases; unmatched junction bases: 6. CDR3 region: CASSPLAGPYNEQFF. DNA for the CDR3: TGTGCCAGCAGTCCCCTAGCGGGGCCGTACAATGAGCAGTTCTTC.

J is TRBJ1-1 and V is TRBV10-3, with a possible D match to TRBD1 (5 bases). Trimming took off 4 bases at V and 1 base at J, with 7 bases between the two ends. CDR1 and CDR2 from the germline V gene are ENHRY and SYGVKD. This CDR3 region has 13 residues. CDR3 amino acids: CAISGTGNTEAFF. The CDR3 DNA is TGTGCCATCAGTGGTACAGGGAACACTGAAGCTTTCTTT.

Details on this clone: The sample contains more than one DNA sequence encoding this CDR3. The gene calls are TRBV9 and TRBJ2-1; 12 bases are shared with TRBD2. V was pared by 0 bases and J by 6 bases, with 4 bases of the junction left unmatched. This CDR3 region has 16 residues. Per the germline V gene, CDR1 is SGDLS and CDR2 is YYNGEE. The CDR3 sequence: CASSVDLAGGLNEQFF. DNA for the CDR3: TGTGCCAGCAGCGTAGACCTAGCGGGGGGGCTCAATGAGCAGTTCTTC.

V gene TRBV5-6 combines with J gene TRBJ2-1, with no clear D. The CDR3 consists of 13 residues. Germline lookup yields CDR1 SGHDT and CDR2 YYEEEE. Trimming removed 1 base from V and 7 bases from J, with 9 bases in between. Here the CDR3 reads CASSLPFGNEQFF. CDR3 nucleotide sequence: TGTGCCAGCAGCTTGCCCTTCGGGAATGAGCAGTTCTTC.

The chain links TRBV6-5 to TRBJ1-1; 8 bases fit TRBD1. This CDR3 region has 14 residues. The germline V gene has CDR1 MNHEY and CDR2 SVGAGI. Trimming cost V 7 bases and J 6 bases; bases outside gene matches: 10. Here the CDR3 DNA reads TGTGCCAGCACCCGACAGGGGAGTGGCGCTGAAGCTTTCTTT. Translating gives CASTRQGSGAEAFF.

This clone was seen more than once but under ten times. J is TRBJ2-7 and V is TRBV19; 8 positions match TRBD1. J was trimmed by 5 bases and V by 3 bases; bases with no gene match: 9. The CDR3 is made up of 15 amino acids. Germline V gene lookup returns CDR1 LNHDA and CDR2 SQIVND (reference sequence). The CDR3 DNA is TGTGCCAGTAGTATCGACCCGGACAGGGACGACGAGCAGTACTTC. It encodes CASSIDPDRDDEQYF. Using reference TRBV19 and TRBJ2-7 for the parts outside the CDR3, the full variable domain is DGGITQSPKYLFRKEGQNVTLSCEQNLNHDAMYWYRQDPGQGLRLIYYSQIVNDFQKGDIAEGYSVSREKKESFPLTVTSAQKNPTAFYLCASSIDPDRDDEQYFGPGTRLTVT.

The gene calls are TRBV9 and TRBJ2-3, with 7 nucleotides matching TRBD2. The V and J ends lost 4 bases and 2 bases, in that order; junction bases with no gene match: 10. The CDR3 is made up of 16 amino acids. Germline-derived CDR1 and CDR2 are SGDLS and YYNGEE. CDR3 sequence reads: CASSPRASGYTDTQYF. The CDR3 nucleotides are TGTGCCAGCAGCCCCCGGGCTAGCGGATACACAGATACGCAGTATTTT.

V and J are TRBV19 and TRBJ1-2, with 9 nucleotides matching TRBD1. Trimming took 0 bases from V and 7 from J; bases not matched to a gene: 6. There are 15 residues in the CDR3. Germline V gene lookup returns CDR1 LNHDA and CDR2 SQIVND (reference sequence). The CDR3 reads CASSIEDRGAGGYTF. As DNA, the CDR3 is TGTGCCAGTAGTATAGAGGACAGGGGAGCCGGTGGCTACACCTTC.

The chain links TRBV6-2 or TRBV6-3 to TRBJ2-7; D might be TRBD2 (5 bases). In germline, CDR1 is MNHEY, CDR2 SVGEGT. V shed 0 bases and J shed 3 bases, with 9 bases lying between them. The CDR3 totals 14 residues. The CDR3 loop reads CASSYSLRGYEQYF. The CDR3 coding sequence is TGTGCCAGCAGTTACTCGCTCCGGGGCTACGAGCAGTACTTC.

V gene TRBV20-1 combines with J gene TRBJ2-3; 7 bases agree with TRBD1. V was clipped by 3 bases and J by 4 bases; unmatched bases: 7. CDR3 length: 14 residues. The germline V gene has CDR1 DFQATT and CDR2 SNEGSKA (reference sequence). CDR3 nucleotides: TGCAGTGCTAGTTTTGACAGGGAAGCAGATACGCAGTATTTT. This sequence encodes CSASFDREADTQYF.

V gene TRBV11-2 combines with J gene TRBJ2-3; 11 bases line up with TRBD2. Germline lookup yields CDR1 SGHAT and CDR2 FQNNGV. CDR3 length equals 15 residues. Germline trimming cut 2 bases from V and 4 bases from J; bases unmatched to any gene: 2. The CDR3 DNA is TGTGCCAGCAGCTTACGACTAGCGGGGTCAGATACGCAGTATTTT. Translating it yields CASSLRLAGSDTQYF.

CDR3 region: CASSPGIRGYTF. In DNA form, the CDR3 reads TGTGCCAGCAGCCCAGGGATTCGTGGCTACACCTTC. The rearrangement uses TRBV2 and TRBJ1-2; D is perhaps TRBD1 (5 bases). V gave up 6 bases and J gave up 7 bases, with 12 bases separating them. The CDR3 spans 12 residues. CDR1 SNHLY and CDR2 FYNNEI come from the germline V gene.

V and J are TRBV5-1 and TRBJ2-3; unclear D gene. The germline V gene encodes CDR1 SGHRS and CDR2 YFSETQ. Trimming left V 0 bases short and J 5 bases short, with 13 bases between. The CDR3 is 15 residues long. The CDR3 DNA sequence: TGCGCCAGCAGCTTGGCTAGGCCATATGGAGATACGCAGTATTTT. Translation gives CASSLARPYGDTQYF.

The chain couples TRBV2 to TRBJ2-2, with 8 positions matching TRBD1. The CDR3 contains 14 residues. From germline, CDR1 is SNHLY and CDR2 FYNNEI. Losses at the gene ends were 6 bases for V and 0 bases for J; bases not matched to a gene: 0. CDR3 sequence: CASRGQANTGELFF. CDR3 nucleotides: TGTGCCAGCAGGGGACAGGCGAACACCGGGGAGCTGTTTTTT.

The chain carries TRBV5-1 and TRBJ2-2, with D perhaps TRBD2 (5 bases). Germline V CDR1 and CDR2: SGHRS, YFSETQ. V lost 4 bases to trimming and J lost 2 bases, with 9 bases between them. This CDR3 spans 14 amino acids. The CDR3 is CASSEDFNTGELFF. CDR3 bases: TGCGCCAGCAGCGAGGACTTTAACACCGGGGAGCTGTTTTTT.

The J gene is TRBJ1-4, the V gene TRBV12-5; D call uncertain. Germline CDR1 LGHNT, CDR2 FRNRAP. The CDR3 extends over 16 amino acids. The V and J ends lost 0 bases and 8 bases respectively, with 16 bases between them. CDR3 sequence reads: CASGLVEEFRPEKLFF. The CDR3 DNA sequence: TGTGCTAGTGGTTTGGTAGAGGAGTTCCGACCCGAAAAACTGTTTTTT.